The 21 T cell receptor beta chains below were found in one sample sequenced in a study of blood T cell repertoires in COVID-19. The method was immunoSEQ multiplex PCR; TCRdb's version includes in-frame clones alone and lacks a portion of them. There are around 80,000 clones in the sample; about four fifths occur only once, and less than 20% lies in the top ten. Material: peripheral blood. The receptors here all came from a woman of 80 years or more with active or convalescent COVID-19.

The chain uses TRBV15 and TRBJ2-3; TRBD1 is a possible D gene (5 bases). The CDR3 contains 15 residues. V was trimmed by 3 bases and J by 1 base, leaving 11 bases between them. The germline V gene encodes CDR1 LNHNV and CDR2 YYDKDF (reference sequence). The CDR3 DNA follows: TGTGCCACCAGCAGGGAAGGGGCTCGCACAGATACGCAGTATTTT. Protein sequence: CATSREGARTDTQYF. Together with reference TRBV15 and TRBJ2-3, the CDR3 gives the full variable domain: DAMVIQNPRYQVTQFGKPVTLSCSQTLNHNVMYWYQQKSSQAPKLLFHYYDKDFNNEADTPDNFQSRRPNTSFCFLDIRSPGLGDTAMYLCATSREGARTDTQYFGPGTRLTVL.

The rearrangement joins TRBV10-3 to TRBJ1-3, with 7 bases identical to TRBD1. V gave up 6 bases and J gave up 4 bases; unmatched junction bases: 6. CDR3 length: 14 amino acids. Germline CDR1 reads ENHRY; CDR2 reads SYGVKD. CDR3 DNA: TGTGCCATCAGACTCACAGGGGAAGGAAACACCATATATTTT. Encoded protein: CAIRLTGEGNTIYF.

The CDR3 nucleotides are TGTGCCAGCAGCCCGGAGCTCTACTATGGCTACACCTTC. Its protein product is CASSPELYYGYTF. V is TRBV11-2 and J is TRBJ1-2, with no clear D. CDR3 length: 13 residues. CDR1 and CDR2 (germline): SGHAT, FQNNGV. Trimming took off 5 bases at V and 3 bases at J, with 10 bases between the two ends.

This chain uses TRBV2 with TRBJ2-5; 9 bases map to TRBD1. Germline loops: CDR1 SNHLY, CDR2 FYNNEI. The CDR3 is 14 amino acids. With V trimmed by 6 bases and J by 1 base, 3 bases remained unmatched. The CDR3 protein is CASRETGGQETQYF. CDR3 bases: TGTGCCAGCAGGGAGACAGGGGGCCAAGAGACCCAGTACTTC.

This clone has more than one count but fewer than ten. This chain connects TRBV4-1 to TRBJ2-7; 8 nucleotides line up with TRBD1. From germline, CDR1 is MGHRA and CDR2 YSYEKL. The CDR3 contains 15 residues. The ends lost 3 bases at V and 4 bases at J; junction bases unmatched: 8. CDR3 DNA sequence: TGCGCCAGCAGCCACAACACAGGGGGTTCGTACGAGCAGTACTTC. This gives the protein CASSHNTGGSYEQYF.

CDR3 coding DNA: TGCGCCAGCAAGGTAGGACCTGGGGCCCTCTACGAGCAGTACTTC. Amino acid sequence: CASKVGPGALYEQYF. This sequence joins TRBV5-1 and TRBJ2-7, with D maybe TRBD1 (5 bases). V dropped 6 bases and J dropped 3 bases, with 19 bases sitting between them. Germline CDR1 reads SGHRS; CDR2 reads YFSETQ. The CDR3 has 15 residues.

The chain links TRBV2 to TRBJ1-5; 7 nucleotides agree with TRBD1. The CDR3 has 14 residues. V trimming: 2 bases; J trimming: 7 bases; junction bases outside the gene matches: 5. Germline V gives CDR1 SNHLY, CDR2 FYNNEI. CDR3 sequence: CASSELDREQPQHF. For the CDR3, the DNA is TGTGCCAGCAGTGAACTTGACAGGGAGCAGCCCCAGCATTTT. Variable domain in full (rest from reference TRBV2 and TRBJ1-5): EPEVTQTPSHQVTQMGQEVILRCVPISNHLYFYWYRQILGQKVEFLVSFYNNEISEKSEIFDDQFSVERPDGSNFTLKIRSTKLEDSAMYFCASSELDREQPQHFGDGTRLSIL.

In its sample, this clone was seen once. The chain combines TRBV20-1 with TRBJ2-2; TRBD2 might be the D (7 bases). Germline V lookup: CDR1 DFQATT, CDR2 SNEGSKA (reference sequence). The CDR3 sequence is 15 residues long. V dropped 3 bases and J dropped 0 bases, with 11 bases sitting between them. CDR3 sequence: CSASWGGSNTGELFF. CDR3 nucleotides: TGCAGTGCTAGTTGGGGGGGCTCGAACACCGGGGAGCTGTTTTTT.

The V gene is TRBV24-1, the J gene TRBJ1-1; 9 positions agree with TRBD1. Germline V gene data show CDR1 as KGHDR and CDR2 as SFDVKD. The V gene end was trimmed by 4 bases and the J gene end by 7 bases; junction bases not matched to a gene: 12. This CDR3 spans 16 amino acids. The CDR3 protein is CATSDRSRTGALEAFF. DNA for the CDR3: TGTGCCACCAGTGACCGCTCGCGGACAGGGGCGCTTGAAGCTTTCTTT.

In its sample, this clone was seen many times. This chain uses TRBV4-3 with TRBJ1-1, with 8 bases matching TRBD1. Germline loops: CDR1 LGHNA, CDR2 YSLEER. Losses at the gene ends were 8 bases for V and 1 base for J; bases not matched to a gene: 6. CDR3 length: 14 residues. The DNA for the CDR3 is TGCGCCAGCGGATTCGACAGGGGGAACACTGAAGCTTTCTTT. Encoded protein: CASGFDRGNTEAFF.

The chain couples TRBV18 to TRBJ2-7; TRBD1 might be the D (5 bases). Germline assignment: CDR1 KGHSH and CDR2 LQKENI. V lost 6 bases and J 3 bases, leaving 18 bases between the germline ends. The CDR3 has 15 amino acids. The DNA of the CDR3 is TGTGCCAGCTCTCCTGAAGGGGCGTGGGGCTACGAGCAGTACTTC. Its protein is CASSPEGAWGYEQYF.

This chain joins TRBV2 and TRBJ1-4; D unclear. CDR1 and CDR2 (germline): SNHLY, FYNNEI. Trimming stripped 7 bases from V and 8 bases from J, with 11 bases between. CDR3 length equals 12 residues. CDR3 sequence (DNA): TGTGCCAGCAAAGAAGTCAGGGAAAAACTGTTTTTT. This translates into CASKEVREKLFF.

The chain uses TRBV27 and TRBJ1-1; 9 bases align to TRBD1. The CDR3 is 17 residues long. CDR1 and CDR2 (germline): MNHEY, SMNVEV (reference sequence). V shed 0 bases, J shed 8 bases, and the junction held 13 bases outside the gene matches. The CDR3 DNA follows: TGTGCCAGCAGTTTATCGTACCGACAGGGGGGTCCGGGCGAAGCTTTCTTT. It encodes CASSLSYRQGGPGEAFF.

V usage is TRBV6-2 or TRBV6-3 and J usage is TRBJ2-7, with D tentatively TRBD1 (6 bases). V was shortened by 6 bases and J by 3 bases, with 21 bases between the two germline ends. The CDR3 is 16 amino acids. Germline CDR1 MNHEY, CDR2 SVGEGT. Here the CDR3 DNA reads TGTGCCAGCAGCCCCCCTACAGGGCGTGGTCGCTACGAGCAGTACTTC. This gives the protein CASSPPTGRGRYEQYF.

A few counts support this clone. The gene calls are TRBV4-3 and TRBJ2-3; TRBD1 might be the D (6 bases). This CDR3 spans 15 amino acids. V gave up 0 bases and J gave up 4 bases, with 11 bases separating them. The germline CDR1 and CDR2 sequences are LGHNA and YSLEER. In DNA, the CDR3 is TGCGCCAGCAGCCAAGATGGGACAAACGCAGATACGCAGTATTTT. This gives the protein CASSQDGTNADTQYF.

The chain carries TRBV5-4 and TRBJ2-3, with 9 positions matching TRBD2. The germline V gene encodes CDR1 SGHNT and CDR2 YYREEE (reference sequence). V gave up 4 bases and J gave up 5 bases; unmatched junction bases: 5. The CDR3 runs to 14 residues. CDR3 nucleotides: TGTGCCAGCAGCGAGGGACTAGCCGAAGATACGCAGTATTTT. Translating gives CASSEGLAEDTQYF. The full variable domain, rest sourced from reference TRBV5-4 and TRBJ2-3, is ETGVTQSPTHLIKTRGQQVTLRCSSQSGHNTVSWYQQALGQGPQFIFQYYREEENGRGNFPPRFSGLQFPNYSSELNVNALELDDSALYLCASSEGLAEDTQYFGPGTRLTVL.

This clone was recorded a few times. The CDR3 is CASSLQGTGKEPQHF. In nucleotides, the CDR3 is TGTGCCAGCAGTTTACAGGGTACCGGGAAAGAGCCCCAGCATTTT. The V call is TRBV6-2 or TRBV6-3, the J call TRBJ1-5; D might be TRBD1 (6 bases). Germline CDR1 MNHEY, CDR2 SVGEGT. Trimming cost V 4 bases and J 8 bases, with 18 bases left between them. The CDR3 runs to 15 residues.

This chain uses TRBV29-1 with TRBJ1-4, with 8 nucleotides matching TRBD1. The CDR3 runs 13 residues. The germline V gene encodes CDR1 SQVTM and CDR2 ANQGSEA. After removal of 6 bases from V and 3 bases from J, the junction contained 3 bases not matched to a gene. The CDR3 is CSVGQGPNEKLFF. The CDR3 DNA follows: TGCAGCGTCGGACAGGGCCCTAATGAAAAACTGTTTTTT.

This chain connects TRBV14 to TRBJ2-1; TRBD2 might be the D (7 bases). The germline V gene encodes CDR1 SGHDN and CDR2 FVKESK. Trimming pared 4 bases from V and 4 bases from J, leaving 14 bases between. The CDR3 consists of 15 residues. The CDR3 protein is CASSRRRGGYNEQFF. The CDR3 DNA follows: TGTGCCAGCAGCCGGAGGAGGGGGGGGTACAATGAGCAGTTCTTC.

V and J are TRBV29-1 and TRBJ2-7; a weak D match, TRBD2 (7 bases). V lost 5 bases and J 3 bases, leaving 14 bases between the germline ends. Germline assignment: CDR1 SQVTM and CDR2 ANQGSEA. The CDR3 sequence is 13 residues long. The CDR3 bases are TGCAGCGTTACCCGGGGGGCAAGCTACGAGCAGTACTTC. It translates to CSVTRGASYEQYF.

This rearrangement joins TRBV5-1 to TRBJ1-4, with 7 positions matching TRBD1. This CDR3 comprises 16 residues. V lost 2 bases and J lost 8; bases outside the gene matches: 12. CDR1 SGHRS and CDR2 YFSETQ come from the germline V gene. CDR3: CASSLQGTTSGEKLFF. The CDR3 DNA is TGCGCCAGCAGCTTACAGGGGACAACGAGCGGAGAAAAACTGTTTTTT.